These T cell receptor beta chains were read from a single sample in a study of identical twins. From the 5' RACE reads, TCRdb called clonotypes with MiXCR, one entry per CDR3 protein. The data hold 1,800,000 or so distinct CDR3 sequences, with about 32% observed a single time. Sequenced: cord blood. The receptor set was obtained from a newborn girl in good health. Both conserved end residues are part of each CDR3. D genes are given only for firm matches.

V gene: TRBV12-3/TRBV12-4
J gene: TRBJ2-1
D gene: TRBD2
CDR3 protein: CASSWDSGIYEQFF

V gene: TRBV5-4
J gene: TRBJ1-2
D gene: TRBD1
CDR3 protein: CASSLSPKTGVDYGYTF

V gene: TRBV27
J gene: TRBJ2-7
D gene: -
CDR3 protein: CASTPSVSSYEQYF

V gene: TRBV20-1
J gene: TRBJ2-3
D gene: TRBD2
CDR3 protein: CSASGGLGTDTQYF

V gene: TRBV11-2
J gene: TRBJ2-1
D gene: TRBD2
CDR3 protein: CASSFSGDPFRNEQFF

V gene: TRBV5-1
J gene: TRBJ2-7
D gene: -
CDR3 protein: CVSSWDGSVSYEQYF

V gene: TRBV29-1
J gene: TRBJ2-3
D gene: -
CDR3 protein: CSVDSGDTQYF

V gene: TRBV5-1
J gene: TRBJ2-1
D gene: -
CDR3 protein: CASSSFSGNEQFF

V gene: TRBV11-2
J gene: TRBJ2-3
D gene: -
CDR3 protein: CASTTIKRGGPDTQYF

V gene: TRBV20-1
J gene: TRBJ2-7
D gene: TRBD1
CDR3 protein: CSASPGTGAYEQYF

V gene: TRBV20-1
J gene: TRBJ1-5
D gene: -
CDR3 protein: CSAGTGSVVGQPQHF

V gene: TRBV5-1
J gene: TRBJ1-4
D gene: TRBD1
CDR3 protein: CASSLAGTGVFIATNEKLFF

V gene: TRBV5-1
J gene: TRBJ1-1
D gene: -
CDR3 protein: CASSFATSTEAFF

V gene: TRBV6-1
J gene: TRBJ2-5
D gene: TRBD2
CDR3 protein: CASRELAGGQETQYF

V gene: TRBV7-9
J gene: TRBJ1-1
D gene: -
CDR3 protein: CASSPTGRKNTEAFF

V gene: TRBV7-2
J gene: TRBJ2-7
D gene: TRBD2
CDR3 protein: CASSRQGTSGGSYEQYF

V gene: TRBV5-1
J gene: TRBJ1-2
D gene: TRBD1
CDR3 protein: CASSKRTGESGYTF

V gene: TRBV6-1
J gene: TRBJ2-3
D gene: TRBD1
CDR3 protein: CASSRIKDRVTDTQYF